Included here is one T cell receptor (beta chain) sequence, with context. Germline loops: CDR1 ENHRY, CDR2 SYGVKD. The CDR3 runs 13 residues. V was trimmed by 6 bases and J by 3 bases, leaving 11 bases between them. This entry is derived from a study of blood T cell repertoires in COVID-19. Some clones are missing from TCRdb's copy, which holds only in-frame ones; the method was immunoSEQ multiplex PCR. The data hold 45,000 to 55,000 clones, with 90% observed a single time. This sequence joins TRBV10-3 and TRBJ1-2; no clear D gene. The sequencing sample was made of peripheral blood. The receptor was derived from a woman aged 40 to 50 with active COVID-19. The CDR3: CAISPRGDYGYTF. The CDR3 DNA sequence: TGTGCCATCAGCCCACGGGGTGACTATGGCTACACCTTC.